Shown below are 26 T cell receptor beta chains from a single sample sequenced in a study of blood T cells in healthy people across ages. A second PCR of 7 to 11 cycles used a sample-barcoded 5' primer and a J-beta primer mix. TCRdb independently ran MiXCR on the 5' RACE reads; one entry per CDR3 protein. This table holds around 1,700,000 distinct CDR3 sequences, roughly 30% found once. The sequenced sample was blood. The source of these receptors is a woman younger than 45 in good health.

The CDR3 coding sequence is TGTGCCAGCCCCGACAGGGGGCGTGAAGCTTTCTTT. Protein product: CASPDRGREAFF. The chain joins TRBV21-1 to TRBJ1-1; the table's D call, TRBD1, was not checked against the DNA. TRBV21-1 is shown as a pseudogene. The CDR3 spans 12 residues.

The chain couples TRBV4-3 to TRBJ2-3; 9 nucleotides line up with TRBD2. This CDR3 contains 15 residues. Trimming cost V 6 bases and J 7 bases; bases outside gene matches: 11. Germline V gene lookup returns CDR1 LGHNA and CDR2 YSLEER. The CDR3 is CASRDAGGPKNTQYF. The CDR3 bases are TGCGCCAGCAGAGACGCGGGAGGGCCTAAGAATACGCAGTATTTT.

In its sample, this clonotype was seen a few times. This sequence joins TRBV14 and TRBJ2-7, with D possibly being TRBD1 (5 bases). The V gene's germline CDR1 is SGHDN and CDR2 FVKESK. The CDR3 length is 16 residues. The V end was cut by 3 bases, the J end by 0 bases, with 15 bases between. The CDR3 DNA follows: TGTGCCAGCAGCCACATGAAGGCAGGGCACTCCTACGAGCAGTACTTC. It translates to CASSHMKAGHSYEQYF.

This clonotype was seen more than once but under ten times. The CDR3 bases are TGCAGTGCTAGAGATCCTAGCGGGGGAGCCGAGCAGTTCTTC. This codes for CSARDPSGGAEQFF. The chain is built from TRBV20-1 and TRBJ2-1; TRBD2 matches at 10 bases. This CDR3 has 14 residues. The junction had 6 bases not matched to a gene; V was cut back by 0 bases and J by 10 bases. Germline V gene sequence: CDR1 DFQATT, CDR2 SNEGSKA (reference sequence).

This clonotype was recorded many times. DNA of the CDR3: TGTGCCAGCGGTGATTACGAGCAGTACTTC. Its protein is CASGDYEQYF. The chain couples TRBV7-2 to TRBJ2-7; D unresolved. The CDR3 contains 10 residues. Trimming removed 8 bases from V and 4 bases from J, with 6 bases in between. From germline, CDR1 is SGHTA and CDR2 FQGNSA.

This clonotype was counted between two and nine times. The rearrangement uses TRBV6-1 and TRBJ2-1, with 10 bases that match TRBD2. Germline-derived CDR1 and CDR2 are MNHNS and SASEGT. This CDR3 has 14 residues. The CDR3 bases are TGTGCTAGCGGGACTAGCGTGAGGGCACAGGAGCAGTTCTTC. The encoded protein is CASGTSVRAQEQFF.

This clonotype was seen many times. The chain uses TRBV3-1 and TRBJ2-1; 11 bases are a match to TRBD2. The CDR3 extends over 15 amino acids. Germline assignment: CDR1 LGHDT and CDR2 YNNKEL (reference sequence). V shed 1 base, J shed 6 bases, and the junction held 2 bases outside the gene matches. The CDR3 nucleotides are TGTGCCAGCAGCCAAGGACTAGCGGGGACCAATGAGCAGTTCTTC. It specifies CASSQGLAGTNEQFF.

The genes are TRBV5-6 and TRBJ2-4, with D perhaps TRBD1 or TRBD2 (5 bases each). Trimming shortened V by 2 bases and J by 1 base, and 10 bases separated the two germline ends. Germline CDR1 and CDR2: SGHDT and YYEEEE. This CDR3 is 15 amino acids long. The CDR3, as DNA: TGTGCCAGCAGCTTAGGCAGGGAGGCCAAAAACATTCAGTACTTC. It specifies CASSLGREAKNIQYF.

The chain carries TRBV20-1 and TRBJ2-5; D might be TRBD1 or TRBD2, each matching 5 bases. Germline V CDR1 and CDR2: DFQATT, SNEGSKA (reference sequence). This CDR3 contains 15 residues. Trimming took off 2 bases at V and 1 base at J, with 14 bases between the two ends. CDR3 residues: CSARQPGPGQETQYF. The CDR3 bases are TGCAGTGCTAGACAACCGGGGCCTGGCCAAGAGACCCAGTACTTC.

In its sample, this clonotype was seen many times. This chain uses TRBV6-5 with TRBJ2-7; D call uncertain. The CDR3 length is 15 residues. Trimming left V 2 bases short and J 2 bases short, with 13 bases between. The germline V gene has CDR1 MNHEY and CDR2 SVGAGI. Written as DNA, the CDR3 is TGTGCCAGCAGTTACGGGCACCCGTTCCCCTACGAGCAGTACTTC. Residues: CASSYGHPFPYEQYF.

J is TRBJ1-2 and V is TRBV7-8; D is perhaps TRBD1 (6 bases). From germline, CDR1 is SGHVS and CDR2 FQNEAQ. With 5 bases removed from V and 5 bases from J, the gap between germline ends came to 15 bases. This CDR3 spans 14 amino acids. CDR3 sequence (DNA): TGTGCCAGCAGCGCCGGGGGCAGAAGATATGGCTACACCTTC. Translation: CASSAGGRRYGYTF.

In this sample, this clonotype turned up a few times. The gene calls are TRBV6-1 and TRBJ1-6; no firm D call. The CDR3 sequence is 12 residues long. The V and J ends lost 2 bases and 15 bases respectively, with 11 bases between them. In germline, CDR1 is MNHNS, CDR2 SASEGT. CDR3 loop: CASSENHPGLHF. The CDR3 region has the DNA TGTGCCAGCAGTGAAAACCACCCCGGCCTCCACTTT.

This clonotype appeared a few times. The chain has TRBV14 and TRBJ1-2, with 7 positions matching TRBD1. The CDR3 spans 13 residues. CDR1 is SGHDN, CDR2 FVKESK, per germline. The J segment lost 5 bases and the V segment lost 5 bases, leaving 5 bases of the junction unmatched. CDR3: CASSVHRGYGYTF. The CDR3 DNA reads TGTGCCAGCAGCGTACACAGGGGTTATGGCTACACCTTC. The full variable domain, with the rest looked up from reference TRBV14 and TRBJ1-2, is EAGVTQFPSHSVIEKGQTVTLRCDPISGHDNLYWYRRVMGKEIKFLLHFVKESKQDESGMPNNRFLAERTGGTYSTLKVQPAELEDSGVYFCASSVHRGYGYTFGSGTRLTVV.

A note on this clonotype: This may be a read error: a much more frequent sequence differs by one nucleotide. The chain uses TRBV4-3 and TRBJ2-7; 8 bases align to TRBD1. The CDR3 is 15 residues long. Per germline, CDR1 LGHNA and CDR2 YSLEER. Trimming at V came to 0 bases and at J to 3 bases, leaving 4 bases not matched to a gene. CDR3 in DNA: TGCGCCAGCAGCCAAGATCGCAGGGGGCGCTACGAGCAGTACTTC. Encoded protein: CASSQDRRGRYEQYF.

A word on this clonotype: A read error may be the cause here, since a much bigger clone is one base away. The chain combines TRBV29-1 with TRBJ2-4, with 9 bases fitting TRBD1. The CDR3 totals 15 residues. With V trimmed by 2 bases and J by 13 bases, 15 bases remained unmatched. Germline-derived CDR1 and CDR2 are SQVTM and ANQGSEA. The CDR3 here is CSVEMGQGYHNEQYF. CDR3 in DNA: TGCAGCGTTGAAATGGGACAGGGATACCACAATGAGCAGTACTTC.

V and J are TRBV5-1 and TRBJ2-2; 8 nucleotides line up with TRBD1. The trim removed 4 bases at V and 5 bases at J, leaving 4 bases unmatched. This CDR3 has 14 residues. Germline lookup yields CDR1 SGHRS and CDR2 YFSETQ. This CDR3 is CASSPDRGTGELFF. The CDR3 DNA follows: TGCGCCAGCAGCCCAGACAGGGGTACCGGGGAGCTGTTTTTT.

This clonotype was picked up a small number of times. This chain links TRBV9 with TRBJ2-5; possibly TRBD2 for D (6 bases). CDR1 and CDR2 from the germline V gene are SGDLS and YYNGEE. Trimming removed 0 bases at V and 11 bases at J, with 20 bases between. This CDR3 is 15 amino acids long. CDR3 residues: CASSVDTGDLNEQYF. CDR3 DNA sequence: TGTGCCAGCAGCGTAGATACGGGGGATTTAAATGAGCAGTACTTC.

The chain employs TRBV7-2 and TRBJ1-6; 12 bases match TRBD1. Trimming took 6 bases from V and 10 from J; bases not matched to a gene: 4. The V gene's germline CDR1 is SGHTA and CDR2 FQGNSA. This CDR3 spans 14 amino acids. DNA of the CDR3: TGTGCCAGCAGGGGACAGGGGGCTAACTCACCCCTCCACTTT. This translates into CASRGQGANSPLHF.

This clonotype showed up many times. The genes are TRBV28 and TRBJ2-4; 12 bases are a match to TRBD1. The CDR3 is 15 residues long. Germline V gene sequence: CDR1 MDHEN, CDR2 SYDVKM. Trimming cost V 5 bases and J 7 bases; bases outside gene matches: 6. The CDR3 sequence is CASSPRDRGRNIQYF. In DNA form, the CDR3 reads TGTGCCAGCAGTCCAAGGGACAGGGGGCGTAACATTCAGTACTTC. The full variable domain, completed using reference TRBV28 and TRBJ2-4, is DVKVTQSSRYLVKRTGEKVFLECVQDMDHENMFWYRQDPGLGLRLIYFSYDVKMKEKGDIPEGYSVSREKKERFSLILESASTNQTSMYLCASSPRDRGRNIQYFGAGTRLSVL.

This clonotype has only a few counts. In DNA form, the CDR3 reads TGTGCCAGCAGTGGAGACGGTCTCTATGGCTACACCTTC. Its translation: CASSGDGLYGYTF. The V call is TRBV2, the J call TRBJ1-2; D call uncertain. Looked up from germline, CDR1 is SNHLY and CDR2 is FYNNEI. The CDR3 extends over 13 amino acids. The V gene lost 4 bases and the J gene lost 4 bases, with 10 bases spanning the gap.

In its sample, this clonotype was seen a few times. The CDR3 region is CASSEGGGRLSEQYF. As DNA, the CDR3 is TGTGCCAGCAGTGAGGGAGGGGGACGTCTAAGCGAGCAGTACTTC. The chain joins TRBV2 to TRBJ2-7, with D possibly TRBD2 on 7 matching bases. The CDR3 length is 15 residues. Germline CDR1 SNHLY, CDR2 FYNNEI. V was clipped by 3 bases and J by 6 bases, with 18 bases between them.

This clonotype has only a few counts. This chain connects TRBV20-1 to TRBJ2-7; 10 bases match TRBD2. The CDR3 sequence is 12 residues long. V was pared by 5 bases and J by 6 bases, with 4 bases of the junction left unmatched. Germline CDR1 reads DFQATT; CDR2 reads SNEGSKA (reference sequence). CDR3 region: CSAGRLAGEQYF. DNA for the CDR3: TGCAGTGCTGGGAGACTAGCGGGCGAGCAGTACTTC.

This clonotype was recorded only once. Likely a read error: the CDR3 ends without its conserved phenylalanine or tryptophan. It is unclear where the CDR3 begins or ends on the DNA, so no DNA is shown, and the CDR3 is as TCRdb lists it. The chain links TRBV20-1 to TRBJ1-2; TRBD1 was called by the table and not checked on the DNA. The CDR3 length equals 14 residues, ends included. CDR1 is DFQATT and CDR2 is SNEGSKA in the germline V gene (reference sequence). CDR3: CSAESGTRRYGYTC.

The chain couples TRBV14 to TRBJ1-2, with D possibly matching TRBD1 (5 bases). CDR3 length: 14 residues. Trimming took 2 bases from V and 8 from J, leaving 15 bases between them. Germline CDR1 reads SGHDN; CDR2 reads FVKESK. The CDR3 reads CASSQNIDSYGYTF. The CDR3 DNA is TGTGCCAGCAGCCAAAACATTGACAGCTACGGCTACACCTTC.

CDR3 DNA: TGTGCCAGCAGTTACTTCGGGGGGACAGGAATGACCTACGAGCAGTACTTC. Its translation: CASSYFGGTGMTYEQYF. This sequence joins TRBV6-5 and TRBJ2-7; D is perhaps TRBD1 (8 bases). The V end was cut by 1 base, the J end by 2 bases, with 18 bases between. The CDR3 runs 17 residues. Germline values: CDR1 MNHEY, CDR2 SVGAGI.

A word on this clonotype: Just one base apart from a much larger clone, this may be a read error. This chain uses TRBV20-1 with TRBJ2-4, with 7 bases identical to TRBD2. With 3 bases clipped from V and 13 bases from J, the junction kept 18 bases outside the gene matches. CDR3 length: 15 residues. Germline values: CDR1 DFQATT, CDR2 SNEGSKA (reference sequence). This CDR3 is CSARTKPGLRYKQYF. The CDR3 bases are TGCAGTGCTAGGACCAAACCGGGACTAAGATACAAGCAGTACTTC.